This T cell receptor beta chain appears in the sequencing data of a study of T cell responses to AZD1222 COVID-19 vaccine. Across the study: Second-dose groups at about 4 or about 12 weeks were pooled.

Only in-frame clones appear in the TCRdb table, and some are missing; sequencing was by immunoSEQ multiplex PCR. The sample comprises about 140,000 clones, roughly 90% of which are singletons, and just over 3% rests with the top ten. The CDR3 sequence is 14 residues long. Trimming took off 3 bases at V and 3 bases at J, with 10 bases between the two ends. From germline, CDR1 is SGDLS and CDR2 YYNGEE. Whole-study results and caveats: Seropositive AZD1222 recipients at baseline numbered only five or six. The reported proportion of spike-specific TCRs targeting unmutated variant regions was nearly half. The study found vaccine-associated CD4 TCRs spanning spike, dominant at 160-218 and 743-854.

Concerning this clone itself: Its target is unknown.

V is TRBV9 and J is TRBJ1-5, with D possibly matching TRBD1 (5 bases). The clonotype was recovered from an adult in good health. The input for sequencing was peripheral blood, taken on day 0 of AZD1222 vaccination. The CDR3 DNA reads as TGTGCCAGCAGCGCGACAGCTTTCAATCAGCCCCAGCATTTT. Protein: CASSATAFNQPQHF.